These T cell receptor beta chains were read from a single sample in a study of T cells in localized non-small cell lung cancer. This table comes from immunoSEQ multiplex PCR, and its TCRdb copy is limited to in-frame clones, with some not included. The table lists under 75,000 clones, 86% of them singletons. Material: peripheral blood, obtained before any cancer treatment. The receptors were gathered from a male donor older than 55 with stage III squamous cell lung carcinoma. The conserved cysteine and the conserved F or W are not part of the CDR3 here.

j_call,v_call,cdr3_length,cdr3_aa
TRBJ2-5,TRBV5-1,13,ASSYSGGNQETQY
TRBJ1-2,TRBV10-3,10,AISESGDGYT
TRBJ2-2,TRBV6-1,13,ASSTRTSGTGELF
TRBJ2-7,TRBV10-3,11,AISDGRSYEQY
TRBJ2-5,TRBV5-1,13,ASSLDRGSRETQY
TRBJ1-6,TRBV19,14,ASTPSATRYNSPLH
TRBJ2-2,TRBV11-3,13,ASSLGTTSLGELF
TRBJ2-7,TRBV10-3,12,AITRGQGAYEQY
TRBJ1-2,TRBV5-1,12,ASSLTGFGNGYT
TRBJ2-7,TRBV6-5,10,ASSYAAYEQY
TRBJ2-2,TRBV19,12,ASSMGSDTGELF
TRBJ1-3,TRBV6-5,13,ASSNGRFSGNTIY
TRBJ2-7,TRBV2,13,ASSEQGAVSNEQY
TRBJ1-4,TRBV7-2,16,ASSLGLPWTGKGEKLF
TRBJ2-1,TRBV5-1,11,ASRQGAPNEQF
TRBJ1-5,TRBV4-1,12,ASSQGRVNQPQH
.,TRBV7-7,12,ASSLLAGVAEQY
TRBJ2-1,TRBV7-6,14,ASSSRTSGFDNEQF
TRBJ1-2,TRBV5-8,10,ASSLALYGYT
TRBJ2-7,TRBV7-2,10,ASSLRPPRQY
TRBJ2-5,TRBV6-1,13,ASSEGLVHQETQY
TRBJ2-1,TRBV5-1,14,ASSLVRGAGDNEQF
TRBJ1-6,TRBV6-5,14,ASSYSDSFRGSPLH
TRBJ2-2,TRBV5-1,13,ASSLELGKTGELF
TRBJ1-5,TRBV7-2,10,ASSLDNQPQH
TRBJ1-1,TRBV5-1,14,ASSLGQGAAGTEAF
TRBJ1-2,TRBV5-4,13,ASTPSTNSLSGYT
TRBJ2-1,TRBV10-1,14,ASSEYGGGSYNEQF
TRBJ1-1,TRBV6-5,11,ASTPTEDTEAF
TRBJ2-7,TRBV6-5,8,ASGLYEQY
TRBJ1-2,TRBV14,12,ASSPPGERFGYT
TRBJ2-5,TRBV5-1,12,ASSLGGTTETQY
TRBJ2-7,TRBV6-6,12,ASTAGTDSYEQY
TRBJ2-5,TRBV4-1,14,ASSHQTSGDPGTQY
TRBJ1-4,TRBV6-1,13,ASTPRRDRNEKLF
TRBJ2-1,TRBV30,11,AWRMSSYNEQF
TRBJ1-1,TRBV16,13,ASSHQGAKGAEAF
TRBJ2-1,TRBV6-5,13,ASSYGVAGGPEQF
TRBJ2-3,TRBV5-1,13,ASSLGGVPTDTQY
TRBJ1-6,TRBV5-4,15,ASSRGGSGSYNSPLH
TRBJ1-2,TRBV27,14,ASSPWRPEKESGYT
TRBJ1-1,TRBV7-9,11,ASSRRQGTEAF
TRBJ1-5,TRBV27,13,ASSLSAGGNQPQH
TRBJ2-5,TRBV7-6,12,ASSLGLAGETQY
TRBJ1-5,TRBV4-2,10,ASSQVSGLQH
TRBJ2-5,TRBV7-2,14,ASSLFQGQYQETQY
TRBJ1-1,TRBV6-5,13,ASSYRQESPTEAF
TRBJ1-6,TRBV4-1,13,ASSSAGTGNSPLH
TRBJ1-5,TRBV28,14,ASSYPGAENNQPQH
TRBJ1-1,TRBV27,15,ASSSNQRTGTNTEAF
TRBJ1-1,TRBV6-1,12,ASSEETVNTEAF
TRBJ1-5,TRBV4-2,13,ASSRGQGSNQPQH
TRBJ2-2,TRBV19,13,ASSIGQGAAGELF
TRBJ2-5,TRBV6-1,12,ASRRSEIQETQY
TRBJ2-5,TRBV7-3,11,ASSSNLKETQY
TRBJ1-2,TRBV18,12,ASSLSTAQAADT
TRBJ2-1,TRBV7-9,14,ASTLVPNSSYNEQF
TRBJ1-2,TRBV28,14,ASSLTGEARGKGYT
TRBJ1-5,TRBV6-1,13,ASSDEGQTGQPQH
TRBJ1-6,TRBV7-8,14,ASSLAPPGLNSPLH